The rows below give T cell receptor beta chains drawn from one sample of a study of radiation and T cells in renal cell carcinoma. Method: immunoSEQ multiplex PCR; TCRdb's copy keeps in-frame clones and lacks some. The table has 130,000 or so clones, 75% to 90% seen once. The sample was blood, taken from a patient whose treatment included radiotherapy and nephrectomy. The receptors shown here come from a woman between 45 and 60 years old with renal cell carcinoma. Each CDR3 is given with its conserved first and last residue. The D gene is left open where the match is weak. A clone size is listed for some rows: how often the clone was seen (once, few, many), or a class if it is expanded.

v_gene	abundance	d_gene	j_gene	CDR3aa	CDR3nt
TRBV5-6	once	-	TRBJ2-7	CASSLLEGEIYEQYF	TGTGCCAGCAGCCTCTTGGAGGGGGAAATCTACGAGCAGTACTTC
TRBV7-2	once	TRBD1	TRBJ2-7	CASSLVATGTGYEQYF	TGTGCCAGCAGCTTAGTGGCAACCGGGACAGGGTACGAGCAGTACTTC
TRBV19	many	-	TRBJ1-5	CASSIVWRGPQHF	TGTGCCAGTAGTATAGTTTGGAGAGGGCCCCAGCATTTT
TRBV27	-	-	TRBJ1-2	CASGHEGYGYTF	TGTGCCAGCGGGCACGAGGGCTATGGCTACACCTTC
TRBV5-1	-	-	TRBJ1-1	CASSLGDTEAFF	TGCGCCAGCAGCTTGGGGGACACTGAAGCTTTCTTT
TRBV18	few	TRBD1	TRBJ1-1	CASSPRQGGDTEAFF	TGTGCCAGCTCGCCTCGACAGGGCGGTGACACTGAAGCTTTCTTT
TRBV30	once	-	TRBJ1-2	CAWSATRLYGYTF	TGTGCCTGGAGTGCCACCCGCCTCTATGGCTACACCTTC
TRBV6-5	-	-	TRBJ2-2	CASRNHPPGELFF	TGTGCCAGCAGAAACCACCCGCCCGGGGAGCTGTTTTTT
TRBV10-2	-	TRBD2	TRBJ2-5	CASRRTSEETQYF	TGCGCCAGCAGGAGGACTAGCGAGGAGACCCAGTACTTC
TRBV10-3	-	-	TRBJ1-6	CAISGVNNSPLHF	TGTGCCATCAGTGGGGTTAATAATTCACCCCTCCACTTT
TRBV9	few	-	TRBJ1-1	CASSVSPGLNTEAFF	TGTGCCAGCAGCGTCTCTCCGGGACTGAACACTGAAGCTTTCTTT
TRBV6-5	few	TRBD1	TRBJ2-7	CASSRTGEEQYF	TGTGCCAGCAGTAGGACAGGGGAAGAGCAGTACTTC
TRBV5-6	-	-	TRBJ2-1	CASSLYLGSALGEQFF	TGTGCCAGCAGCTTGTATCTCGGGTCGGCGTTGGGGGAGCAGTTCTTC
TRBV4-1	once	-	TRBJ1-1	CASSQDERRRYTEAFF	TGCGCCAGCAGCCAAGATGAACGGAGGAGGTACACTGAAGCTTTCTTT
TRBV5-1	-	TRBD1	TRBJ2-7	CASRTRTGSDGEQYF	TGCGCCAGCAGAACAAGGACAGGGAGTGATGGGGAGCAGTACTTC
TRBV6-5	-	TRBD1	TRBJ2-7	CASRDTGGSYEQYF	TGTGCCAGCAGGGATACAGGGGGGTCCTACGAGCAGTACTTC
TRBV6-6	-	-	TRBJ2-2	CASLSTDSYTGELFF	TGTGCCAGTTTGTCGACGGACAGTTATACCGGGGAGCTGTTTTTT
TRBV9	few	TRBD1	TRBJ1-2	CASSVVTGADGYTF	TGTGCCAGCAGCGTAGTCACAGGGGCTGATGGCTACACCTTC
TRBV7-2	-	TRBD2	TRBJ2-1	CASSSSWGGYNEQFF	TGTGCCAGCAGCTCTAGCTGGGGGGGATACAATGAGCAGTTCTTC
TRBV19	-	-	TRBJ1-1	CASTWDGNTEAFF	TGTGCCAGTACCTGGGACGGGAACACTGAAGCTTTCTTT
TRBV5-6	-	-	TRBJ2-7	CASSSDSYSSYEQYF	TGTGCCAGCAGCTCGGACAGTTATAGCTCCTACGAGCAGTACTTC
TRBV7-2	-	-	TRBJ2-2	CASERWVRSTGELFF	TGTGCCAGCGAAAGATGGGTTCGATCTACCGGGGAGCTGTTTTTT
TRBV6-5	-	-	TRBJ2-5	CATHDQGETQYF	TGTGCCACCCATGACCAAGGGGAGACCCAGTACTTC
TRBV28	few	-	TRBJ1-1	CASSLQESLNTEAFF	TGTGCCAGCAGTTTGCAGGAGTCCCTGAACACTGAAGCTTTCTTT
TRBV25-1	-	-	TRBJ1-2	CASSGGTGYTF	TGTGCCAGCAGTGGTGGGACTGGCTACACCTTC
TRBV5-1	-	-	TRBJ2-2	CASSLDVFYTGELFF	TGCGCCAGCAGCTTGGATGTTTTCTACACCGGGGAGCTGTTTTTT